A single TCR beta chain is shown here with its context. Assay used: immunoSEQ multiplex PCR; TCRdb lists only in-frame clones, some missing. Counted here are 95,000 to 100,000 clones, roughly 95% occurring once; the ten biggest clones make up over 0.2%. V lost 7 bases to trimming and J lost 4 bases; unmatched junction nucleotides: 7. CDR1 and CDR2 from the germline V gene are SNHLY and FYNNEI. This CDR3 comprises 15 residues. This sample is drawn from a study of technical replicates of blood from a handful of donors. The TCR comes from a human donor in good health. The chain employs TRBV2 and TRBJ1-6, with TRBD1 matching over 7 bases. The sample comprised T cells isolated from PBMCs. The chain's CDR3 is CASIVGQPYNSPLHF. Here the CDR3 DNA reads TGTGCCAGCATTGTGGGACAGCCTTATAATTCACCCCTCCACTTT.